The 14 T cell receptor beta chains listed next were all sequenced from one sample in a study of identical twins. Each CDR3 protein is one row after TCRdb ran MiXCR on the 5' RACE reads. The table shows about 890,000 distinct CDR3 sequences, with 12% occurring only once. In addition, the sample was reused for a study of yellow fever vaccine responses in identical twins.

Input material: PBMCs. The receptors here all came from a woman aged 18-29 years in good health.

This clonotype was observed a few times. The J gene is TRBJ2-1, the V gene TRBV29-1; 12 bases map to TRBD2. Per the germline V gene, CDR1 is SQVTM and CDR2 is ANQGSEA. There are 15 residues in the CDR3. J lost 0 bases, V lost 7 bases, and 4 bases had no gene match. The CDR3 nucleotides are TGCAGCGGGGCGGGACTAGCGGGCTCCTACAATGAGCAGTTCTTC. Its protein is CSGAGLAGSYNEQFF.

This clonotype was observed a handful of times. The chain uses TRBV19 and TRBJ2-1; 8 nucleotides agree with TRBD2. Germline V gene data show CDR1 as LNHDA and CDR2 as SQIVND (reference sequence). The CDR3 is 16 residues long. V gave up 6 bases and J gave up 0 bases; unmatched junction bases: 7. The CDR3 here is CASSTTGTSSYNEQFF. The CDR3 nucleotides are TGTGCCAGTAGCACCACCGGGACTAGCTCCTACAATGAGCAGTTCTTC.

This clonotype was recorded at least ten times. The chain links TRBV21-1 to TRBJ2-4; the table gives TRBD1 as D, unverified against the DNA. TRBV21-1 corresponds to a pseudogene. The CDR3 is 15 residues long. The CDR3 DNA is TGTGCCAGCAGCAGCGAGCGGACTTTAGGGGACATTCAGTACTTC. It is translated as CASSSERTLGDIQYF.

In this sample, this clonotype turned up a few times. The rearrangement uses TRBV5-1 and TRBJ1-1; D gene uncertain. Trimming left V 1 base short and J 10 bases short, with 2 bases between. Germline assignment: CDR1 SGHRS and CDR2 YFSETQ. The length of the CDR3 is 9 residues. The CDR3 spells CASSLRAFF. In nucleotides, the CDR3 is TGCGCCAGCAGCTTGCGAGCTTTCTTT.

This clonotype was observed a few times. CDR3 bases: TGTGCCAGCAGTGTGGCTAGCGGGGACTACGAGCAGTACGTC. This translates into CASSVASGDYEQYV. The chain links TRBV6-1 to TRBJ2-7; 9 bases agree with TRBD2. CDR3 length: 14 amino acids. Germline V lookup: CDR1 MNHNS, CDR2 SASEGT. After removal of 4 bases from V and 3 bases from J, the junction contained 4 bases not matched to a gene.

This clonotype was observed at least ten times. In DNA, the CDR3 is TGTGCCAGCAGCCAAGATCTCACTGAAGCTTTCTTT. It yields the protein CASSQDLTEAFF. The chain links TRBV3-1 to TRBJ1-1, with D unclear. The V gene lost 0 bases and the J gene lost 4 bases, with 3 bases spanning the gap. The CDR3 runs to 12 residues. Germline CDR1 is LGHDT and CDR2 is YNNKEL (reference sequence).

This clonotype has just a few counts. The V call is TRBV20-1, the J call TRBJ1-1, with TRBD1 matching 10 bases. CDR3 length: 16 residues. Germline V CDR1 and CDR2: DFQATT, SNEGSKA (reference sequence). Trimming took 6 bases from V and 2 from J; bases not matched to a gene: 12. CDR3 DNA: TGCAGTGCGCCACCGGGACAGGGGAAATTAAACACTGAAGCTTTCTTT. Residues: CSAPPGQGKLNTEAFF.

This clonotype appeared many times. The chain is built from TRBV29-1 and TRBJ2-1, with 10 bases aligning to TRBD2. Trimming removed 0 bases from V and 9 bases from J; junction bases left unmatched: 8. This CDR3 region has 15 residues. The germline CDR1 and CDR2 sequences are SQVTM and ANQGSEA. This CDR3 is CSVEDPLAGVFEQFF. Here the CDR3 DNA reads TGCAGCGTTGAAGATCCGCTAGCGGGAGTTTTTGAGCAGTTCTTC.

A few counts support this clonotype. The chain couples TRBV29-1 to TRBJ2-6; D ambiguous. This CDR3 region has 11 residues. Germline V lookup: CDR1 SQVTM, CDR2 ANQGSEA. With 6 bases removed from V and 5 bases from J, the gap between germline ends came to 5 bases. The CDR3 reads CSVLRANVLTF. The DNA of the CDR3 is TGCAGCGTCCTTAGGGCCAACGTCCTGACTTTC.

There are many counts of this clonotype. This sequence joins TRBV12-3 or TRBV12-4 and TRBJ1-2; no clear D gene. The CDR3 is made up of 11 amino acids. V lost 6 bases and J 9 bases, leaving 11 bases between the germline ends. The CDR3 here is CASSSSGSYTF. CDR3 in DNA: TGTGCCAGCAGCTCCTCGGGGAGCTACACCTTC.

The sample holds many counts of this clonotype. The chain recombines TRBV10-3 with TRBJ2-1; 12 bases line up with TRBD2. With 6 bases clipped from V and 4 bases from J, the junction kept 4 bases outside the gene matches. From germline, CDR1 is ENHRY and CDR2 SYGVKD. The CDR3 totals 15 residues. CDR3 bases: TGTGCCATCAGCCCCGGGACTAGCGGGTACAATGAGCAGTTCTTC. Amino acid sequence: CAISPGTSGYNEQFF.

This clonotype was counted a few times. The chain has TRBV18 and TRBJ2-3, with 14 bases fitting TRBD2. Germline CDR1 reads KGHSH; CDR2 reads LQKENI. Trimming cost V 3 bases and J 0 bases; bases outside gene matches: 5. This CDR3 region has 18 residues. The CDR3 loop reads CASSPVGTSGSSTDTQYF. As DNA, the CDR3 is TGTGCCAGCTCACCCGTTGGGACTAGCGGGAGTAGCACAGATACGCAGTATTTT.

This clonotype was detected only a few times. The CDR3 is CATSGRAGGELFF. The CDR3 DNA follows: TGCGCTACTAGCGGGAGGGCTGGCGGGGAGCTGTTTTTT. The J gene is TRBJ2-2, the V gene TRBV20-1, with TRBD2 matching over 13 bases. CDR1 is DFQATT and CDR2 is SNEGSKA in the germline V gene (reference sequence). The CDR3 is 13 residues long.

This clonotype was observed a few times. The chain has TRBV10-3 and TRBJ2-1; D ambiguous. V lost 0 bases, J lost 8 bases, and 14 bases lay in between. Germline-derived CDR1 and CDR2 are ENHRY and SYGVKD. This CDR3 is built from 15 residues. As DNA, the CDR3 is TGTGCCATCAGTGAGTCGGAGTACTTTGGCGATGAGCAGTTCTTC. It translates to CAISESEYFGDEQFF.